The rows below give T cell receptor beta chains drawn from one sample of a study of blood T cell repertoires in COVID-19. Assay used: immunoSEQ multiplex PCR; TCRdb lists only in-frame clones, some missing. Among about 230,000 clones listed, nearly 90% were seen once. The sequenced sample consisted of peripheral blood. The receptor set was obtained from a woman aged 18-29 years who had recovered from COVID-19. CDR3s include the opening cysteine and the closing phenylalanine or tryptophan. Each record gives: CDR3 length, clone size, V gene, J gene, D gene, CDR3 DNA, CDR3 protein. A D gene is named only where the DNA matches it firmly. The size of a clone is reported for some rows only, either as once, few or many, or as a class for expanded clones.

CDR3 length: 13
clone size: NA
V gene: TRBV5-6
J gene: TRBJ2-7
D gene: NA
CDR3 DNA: TGTGCCAGCAGCTTGGCAGGTTACTACGAGCAGTACTTC
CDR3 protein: CASSLAGYYEQYF

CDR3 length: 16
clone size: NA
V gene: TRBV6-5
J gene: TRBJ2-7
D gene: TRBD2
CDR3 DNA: TGTGCCAGCAGTTACTCTTGGCTAGCGGGCACCTACGAGCAGTACTTC
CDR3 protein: CASSYSWLAGTYEQYF

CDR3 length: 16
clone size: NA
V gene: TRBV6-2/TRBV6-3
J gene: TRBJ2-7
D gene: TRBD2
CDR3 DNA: TGTGCCAGCAGTCAAACCGGGACTAGCGGGGTCTGGGAGCAGTACTTC
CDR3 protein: CASSQTGTSGVWEQYF

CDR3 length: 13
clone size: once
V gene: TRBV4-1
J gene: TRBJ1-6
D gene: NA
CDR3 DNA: TGCGCCAGCAGCCAAGCCCTTAATTCACCCCTCCACTTT
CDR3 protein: CASSQALNSPLHF

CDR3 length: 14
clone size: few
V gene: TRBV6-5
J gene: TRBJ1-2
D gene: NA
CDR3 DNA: TGTGCCAGCAGTTACACTGGTTACCTGAGTGGCTACACCTTC
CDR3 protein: CASSYTGYLSGYTF

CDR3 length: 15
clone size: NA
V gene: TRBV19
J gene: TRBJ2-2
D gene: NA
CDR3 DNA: TGTGCCAGTTGGTTTGGAACAGGGAGTATCGGGGAGCTGTTTTTT
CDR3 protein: CASWFGTGSIGELFF

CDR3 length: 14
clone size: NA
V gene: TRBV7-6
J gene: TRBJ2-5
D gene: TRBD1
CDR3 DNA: TGTGCCAGCAGCGGGACAGGGCTCCAGGAGACCCAGTACTTC
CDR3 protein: CASSGTGLQETQYF

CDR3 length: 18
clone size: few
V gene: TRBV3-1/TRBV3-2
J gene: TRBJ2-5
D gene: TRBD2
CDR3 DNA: TGTGCCAGCAGCCAAGATAGGTATTGGGGACTAGGGGAAGAGACCCAGTACTTC
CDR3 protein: CASSQDRYWGLGEETQYF

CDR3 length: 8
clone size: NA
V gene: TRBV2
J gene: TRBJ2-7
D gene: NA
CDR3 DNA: TGTGCCAGCAGTGTATCGGACTTC
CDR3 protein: CASSVSDF

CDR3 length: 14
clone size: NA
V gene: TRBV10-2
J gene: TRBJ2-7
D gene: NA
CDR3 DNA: TGCGCCAGCAGTGAGACTACAGGTCACTACGAGCAGTACTTC
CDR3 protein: CASSETTGHYEQYF

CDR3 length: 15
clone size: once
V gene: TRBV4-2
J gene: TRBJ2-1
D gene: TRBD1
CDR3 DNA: TGTGCCAGCAGCGAGGGACAGGGTTTAATCTATGAGCAGTTCTTC
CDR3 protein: CASSEGQGLIYEQFF

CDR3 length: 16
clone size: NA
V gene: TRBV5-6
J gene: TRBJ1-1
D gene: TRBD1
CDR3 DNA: TGTGCCAGCAGCTTGTGGGGATACCGGGACAGATCTGAAGCTTTCTTT
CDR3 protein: CASSLWGYRDRSEAFF

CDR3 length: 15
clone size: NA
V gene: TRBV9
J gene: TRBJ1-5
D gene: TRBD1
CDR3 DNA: TGTGCCAGCAGCGTATTCGGACAGGGGGATCAGCCCCAGCATTTT
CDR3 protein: CASSVFGQGDQPQHF

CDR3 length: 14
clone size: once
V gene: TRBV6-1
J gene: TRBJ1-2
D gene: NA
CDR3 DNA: TGTGCCAGCAGTGAAGCCGGAGGCCTCTATGGCTACACCTTC
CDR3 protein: CASSEAGGLYGYTF

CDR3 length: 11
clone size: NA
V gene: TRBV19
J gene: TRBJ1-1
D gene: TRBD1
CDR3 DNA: TGTGCCGGCTTGACAGGGACAGAAGCTTTCTTT
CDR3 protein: CAGLTGTEAFF

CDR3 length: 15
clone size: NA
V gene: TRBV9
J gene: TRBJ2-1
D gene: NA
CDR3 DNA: TGTGCCAGCAGCGTAACGGGGACAACCTACAATGAGCAGTTCTTC
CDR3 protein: CASSVTGTTYNEQFF

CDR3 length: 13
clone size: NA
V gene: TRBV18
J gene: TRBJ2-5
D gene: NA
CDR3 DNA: TGTGCCAGCTCACCCCAGGCCCCAGAGACCCAGTACTTC
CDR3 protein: CASSPQAPETQYF

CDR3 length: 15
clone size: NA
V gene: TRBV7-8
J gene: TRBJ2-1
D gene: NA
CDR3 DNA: TGTGCCAGCAGCCTCCGCCGAGACAGCAACAATGAGCAGTTCTTC
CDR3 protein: CASSLRRDSNNEQFF

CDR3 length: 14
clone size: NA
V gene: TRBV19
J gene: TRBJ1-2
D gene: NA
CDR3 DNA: TGTGCCAGTAGTATAGGTAGGGAGAGAGATGGCTACACCTTC
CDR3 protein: CASSIGRERDGYTF

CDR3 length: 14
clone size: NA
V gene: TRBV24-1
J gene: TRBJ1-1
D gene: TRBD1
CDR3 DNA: TGTGCCACCAGCGGCAGGGGGCCTAACACTGAAGCTTTCTTT
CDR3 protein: CATSGRGPNTEAFF

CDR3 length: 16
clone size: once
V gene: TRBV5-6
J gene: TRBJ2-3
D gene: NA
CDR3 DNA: TGTGCCAGCAGCTTATACGGGGATACTAGCACAGATACGCAGTATTTT
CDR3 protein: CASSLYGDTSTDTQYF

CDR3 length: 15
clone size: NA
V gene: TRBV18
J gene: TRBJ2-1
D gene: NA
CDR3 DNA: TGTGCCAGCTCACTCGGAGCGAATTCCTACAATGAGCAGTTCTTC
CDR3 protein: CASSLGANSYNEQFF

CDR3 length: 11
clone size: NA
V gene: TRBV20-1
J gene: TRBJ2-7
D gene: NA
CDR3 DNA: TGCAGTGCACCCATCGGCTACGAGCAGTACTTC
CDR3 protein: CSAPIGYEQYF

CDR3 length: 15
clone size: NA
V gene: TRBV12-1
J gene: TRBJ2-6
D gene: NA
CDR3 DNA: TGTGCCAGCAGCTTTATCTGCTCTGGGGCCAACGTCCTGACTTTC
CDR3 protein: CASSFICSGANVLTF

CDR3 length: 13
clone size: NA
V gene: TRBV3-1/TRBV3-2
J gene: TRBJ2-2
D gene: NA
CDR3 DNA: TGTGCCAGCAGCCAAGGAGGTCCCGGGGAGCTGTTTTTT
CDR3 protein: CASSQGGPGELFF

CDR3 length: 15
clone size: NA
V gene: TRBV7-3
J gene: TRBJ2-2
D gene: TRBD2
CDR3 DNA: TGTGCCAGCAGCTTAAGGCGGGAGAGCACCGGGGAGCTGTTTTTT
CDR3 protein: CASSLRRESTGELFF

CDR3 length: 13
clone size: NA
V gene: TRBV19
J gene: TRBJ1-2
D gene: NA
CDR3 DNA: TGTGCCACCTTCCTCACGGGGGGATATGGCTACACCTTC
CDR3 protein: CATFLTGGYGYTF

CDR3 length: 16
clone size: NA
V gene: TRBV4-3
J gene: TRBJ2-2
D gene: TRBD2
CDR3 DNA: TGCGCCAGCAGCGTAGCGGGAGGGACCGACACCGGGGAGCTGTTTTTT
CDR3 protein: CASSVAGGTDTGELFF

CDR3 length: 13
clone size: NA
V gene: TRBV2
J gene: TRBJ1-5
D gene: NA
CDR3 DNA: TGTGCCAGCAGTCGACAGGTGGAACAGCCCCAGCATTTT
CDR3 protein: CASSRQVEQPQHF

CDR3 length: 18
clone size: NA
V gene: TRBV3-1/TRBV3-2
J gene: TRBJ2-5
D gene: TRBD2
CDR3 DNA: TGTGCCAGCAGCCAAGTGATCGCTAGCGGGAGTGGAGAAGAGACCCAGTACTTC
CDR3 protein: CASSQVIASGSGEETQYF

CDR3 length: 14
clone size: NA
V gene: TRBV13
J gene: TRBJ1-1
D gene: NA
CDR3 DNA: TGTGCCAGCAGCTTAAGTGTGACATCCCCTGAAGCTTTCTTT
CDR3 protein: CASSLSVTSPEAFF

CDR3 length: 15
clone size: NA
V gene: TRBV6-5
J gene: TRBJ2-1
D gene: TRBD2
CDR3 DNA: TGTGCCAGCTTTTCCTATAGCGGGAGGTTAAATGAGCAGTTCTTC
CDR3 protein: CASFSYSGRLNEQFF

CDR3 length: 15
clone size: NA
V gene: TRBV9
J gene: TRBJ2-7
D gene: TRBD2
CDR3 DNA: TGTGCCAGCACGCCCAACGTCGGGAGGAGTGGGGAGCAGTACTTC
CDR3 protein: CASTPNVGRSGEQYF

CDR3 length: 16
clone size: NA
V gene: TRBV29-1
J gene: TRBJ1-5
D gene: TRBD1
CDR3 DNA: TGCAGCGTTGCTACCGGGACAGGATATAGCAATCAGCCCCAGCATTTT
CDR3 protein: CSVATGTGYSNQPQHF

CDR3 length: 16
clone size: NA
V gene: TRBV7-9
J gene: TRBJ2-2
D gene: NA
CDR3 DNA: TGTGCCAGCAGCTTACCGGGACAAGAGGGCACCGGGGAGCTGTTTTTT
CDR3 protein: CASSLPGQEGTGELFF

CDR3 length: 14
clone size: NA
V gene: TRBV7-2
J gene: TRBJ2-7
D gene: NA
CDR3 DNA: TGTGCCAGCAGCTTTGAGACTAGAGGCTACGAGCAGTACTTC
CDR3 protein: CASSFETRGYEQYF

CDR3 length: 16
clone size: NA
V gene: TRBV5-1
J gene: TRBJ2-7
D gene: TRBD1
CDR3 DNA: TGCGCCAGCAGGACGTCTACCGGGACAGGGTTCTACGAGCAGTACTTC
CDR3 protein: CASRTSTGTGFYEQYF

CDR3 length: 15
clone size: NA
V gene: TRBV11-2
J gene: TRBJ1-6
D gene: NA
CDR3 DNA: TGTGCCAGCAGCCCCGGCCAGGTAGCGCATTCACCCCTCCACTTT
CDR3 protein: CASSPGQVAHSPLHF

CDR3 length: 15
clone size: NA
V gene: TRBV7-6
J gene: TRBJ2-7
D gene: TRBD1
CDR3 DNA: TGTGCCAGCAGCTTTACTCGGACAGGGGGGTACGAGCAGTACTTC
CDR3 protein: CASSFTRTGGYEQYF

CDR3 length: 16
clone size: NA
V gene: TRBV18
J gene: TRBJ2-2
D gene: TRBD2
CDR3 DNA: TGTGCCAGCTCACCATTTGGACTAGCGGGGACCGGGGAGCTGTTTTTT
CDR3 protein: CASSPFGLAGTGELFF

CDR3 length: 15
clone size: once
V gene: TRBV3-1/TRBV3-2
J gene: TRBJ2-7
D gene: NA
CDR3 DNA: TGTGCCAGCAGCCAAACATCAAGCGTATCCTACGAGCAGTACTTC
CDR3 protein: CASSQTSSVSYEQYF

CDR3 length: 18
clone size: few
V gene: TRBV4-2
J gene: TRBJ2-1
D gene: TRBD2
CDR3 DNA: TGTGCCAGCAGCCAAGAACAGAGCGTACTAGCGGTCCTCAATGAGCAGTTCTTC
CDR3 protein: CASSQEQSVLAVLNEQFF

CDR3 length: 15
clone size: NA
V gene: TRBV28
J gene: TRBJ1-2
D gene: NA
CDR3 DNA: TGTGCCAGCACACGAACAGCAACACTTAACTATGGCTACACCTTC
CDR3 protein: CASTRTATLNYGYTF

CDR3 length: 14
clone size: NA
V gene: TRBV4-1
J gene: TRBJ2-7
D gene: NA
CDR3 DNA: TGCGCCAGCAGCCAGGTAGGAGACCTTCAGGAGCAGTACTTC
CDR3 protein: CASSQVGDLQEQYF

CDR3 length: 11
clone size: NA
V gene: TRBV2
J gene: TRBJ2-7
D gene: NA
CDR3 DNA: TGTGCCAGCAGTGACCCGTACGAGCAGTACTTC
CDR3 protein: CASSDPYEQYF

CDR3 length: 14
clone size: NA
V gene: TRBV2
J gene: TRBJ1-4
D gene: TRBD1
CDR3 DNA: TGTGCCAGCGGCGACAGGGGAGGGGATGAAAAACTGTTTTTT
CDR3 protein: CASGDRGGDEKLFF

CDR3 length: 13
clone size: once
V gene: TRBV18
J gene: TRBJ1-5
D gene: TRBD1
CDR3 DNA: TGTGCCAGCGGACAGGTAGGCAATCAGCCCCAGCATTTT
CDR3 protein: CASGQVGNQPQHF

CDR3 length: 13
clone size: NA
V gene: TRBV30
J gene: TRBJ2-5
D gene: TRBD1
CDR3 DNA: TGTGCCTGGAGTTCCAGGGGGTACGAGACCCAGTACTTC
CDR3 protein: CAWSSRGYETQYF

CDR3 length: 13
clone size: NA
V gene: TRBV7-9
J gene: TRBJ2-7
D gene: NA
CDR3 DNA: TGTGCCAGCAGCTTATCGCAGGGTTACGAGCAGTACTTC
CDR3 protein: CASSLSQGYEQYF

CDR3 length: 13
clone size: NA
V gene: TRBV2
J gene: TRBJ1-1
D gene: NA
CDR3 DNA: TGTGCCAGCAGTCCAGGGGTTTCAACTGAAGCTTTCTTT
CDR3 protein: CASSPGVSTEAFF

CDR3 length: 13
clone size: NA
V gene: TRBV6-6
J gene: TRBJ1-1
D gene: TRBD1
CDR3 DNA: TGTGCCAGCAGTATCGACAGGGGGAGTGAAGCTTTCTTT
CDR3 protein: CASSIDRGSEAFF

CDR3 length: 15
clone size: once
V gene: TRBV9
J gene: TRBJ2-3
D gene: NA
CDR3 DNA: TGTGCCAGCAGCGTAGCGGGATGGTCGGCAGATACGCAGTATTTT
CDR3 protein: CASSVAGWSADTQYF

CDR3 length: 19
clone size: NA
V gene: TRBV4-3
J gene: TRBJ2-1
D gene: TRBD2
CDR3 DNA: TGCGCCAGCAGCCAAGATTATCCCCGACTAGCGGGAGATGGCAATGAGCAGTTCTTC
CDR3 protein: CASSQDYPRLAGDGNEQFF